The 9 T cell receptor beta chains below all came from one sample that was sequenced in a study of CD8 T cells in ankylosing spondylitis. Study observations and caveats: For ankylosing spondylitis blood, a TCR beta motif of under ten highly homologous variants appeared characteristic.

TCRdb reprocessed the 5' RACE reads with MiXCR, giving one entry per CDR3 protein. The table has 650,000 to 800,000 distinct CDR3 sequences, around 17% seen once. Their antigen targets remain unknown. Sequencing input: blood, either unsorted or a sorted T cell fraction (not recorded which). The receptor source for this set is a male donor with ankylosing spondylitis.

V usage is TRBV12-3 or TRBV12-4 and J usage is TRBJ2-7; either TRBD1 or TRBD2 may supply D (5 bases each). This CDR3 region has 13 residues. Trimming took 6 bases from V and 3 from J, leaving 12 bases between them. In DNA, the CDR3 is TGTGCCAGCAGGATCGTTGGGGGCTACGAGCAGTACTTC. Residues: CASRIVGGYEQYF.

This clonotype was recorded at least ten times. The chain carries TRBV12-3 or TRBV12-4 and TRBJ2-1; possible D gene TRBD2, 6 bases. V lost 2 bases to trimming and J lost 3 bases, with 17 bases between them. This CDR3 is built from 17 residues. The CDR3 DNA sequence: TGTGCCAGCAGTTTATATGATGGGAACGGGGGCTACAATGAGCAGTTCTTC. Translated, it gives CASSLYDGNGGYNEQFF.

This clonotype was counted between two and nine times. This sequence joins TRBV7-2 and TRBJ2-7, with no clear D. V was clipped by 5 bases and J by 6 bases, with 17 bases between them. The CDR3 runs 14 residues. Germline V CDR1 and CDR2: SGHTA, FQGNSA. This CDR3 is CASSPLPGYSEQYF. The DNA of the CDR3 is TGTGCCAGCAGCCCTCTCCCGGGTTATTCCGAGCAGTACTTC.

The sample holds a few counts of this clonotype. The V gene is TRBV4-1, the J gene TRBJ1-5; no clear D gene. V was shortened by 0 bases and J by 2 bases, with 11 bases between the two germline ends. This CDR3 spans 16 amino acids. Germline-derived CDR1 and CDR2 are MGHRA and YSYEKL. The CDR3 reads CASSQDKGTGNQPQHF. CDR3 sequence (DNA): TGCGCCAGCAGCCAAGATAAGGGAACGGGCAATCAGCCCCAGCATTTT.

This clonotype was recorded a few times. This chain uses TRBV6-1 with TRBJ2-3, with a possible D match to TRBD1 (5 bases). Germline values: CDR1 MNHNS, CDR2 SASEGT. Trimming took off 6 bases at V and 7 bases at J, with 26 bases between the two ends. The CDR3 sequence is 17 residues long. CDR3 coding DNA: TGTGCCAGCAGCTCCCTTGGGGCTATGAAGTCGTGGAATACGCAGTATTTT. This codes for CASSSLGAMKSWNTQYF.

This clonotype was seen a few times. This chain uses TRBV9 with TRBJ2-7, with 7 bases identical to TRBD1. After removal of 4 bases from V and 5 bases from J, the junction contained 6 bases not matched to a gene. CDR3 length equals 13 residues. CDR1 and CDR2 from the germline V gene are SGDLS and YYNGEE. This chain's CDR3 is CASSPLDRHEQYF. The DNA of the CDR3 is TGTGCCAGCAGCCCTTTGGACAGGCACGAGCAGTACTTC.

DNA of the CDR3: TGTGCCATCAGCAAGATATCAGGCAATCAGCCCCAGCATTTT. This translates into CAISKISGNQPQHF. V gene TRBV10-3 combines with J gene TRBJ1-5; D is unclear. Germline CDR1 reads ENHRY; CDR2 reads SYGVKD. The CDR3 has 14 residues. The V end lost 6 bases, the J end lost 2 bases, and 11 bases lay between the germline ends.

The V call is TRBV28, the J call TRBJ2-3; 7 nucleotides line up with TRBD2. Trimming removed 0 bases from V and 0 bases from J; junction bases left unmatched: 9. The CDR3 is made up of 18 amino acids. Germline loops: CDR1 MDHEN, CDR2 SYDVKM. The CDR3 loop is CASSLWGVSSGSTDTQYF. CDR3 DNA: TGTGCCAGCAGTTTATGGGGGGTCTCTAGCGGAAGCACAGATACGCAGTATTTT.

The rearrangement joins TRBV20-1 to TRBJ2-1; no clear D. V was cut by 1 base and J by 10 bases, with 5 bases left in between. The CDR3 contains 10 residues. Germline V gene sequence: CDR1 DFQATT, CDR2 SNEGSKA (reference sequence). CDR3 protein: CSARAAEQFF. CDR3 bases: TGCAGTGCTAGAGCGGCGGAGCAGTTCTTC.